This T cell receptor beta chain came from a study of blood T cell repertoires in COVID-19. On the study more broadly: Spain, Italy and the United States supplied samples that represented acute and convalescent COVID-19. Nucleic acid was either cDNA or gDNA, and it came from T cells, B-cell-depleted T cells, or PBMCs.

This clone appeared a few times. In the authors' methods: Reference gene primer amplification yielded estimated nucleated cell counts. Here immunoSEQ multiplex PCR was the method, and the copy in TCRdb shows in-frame clones only, minus some. V, J and clone size are taken as reported in that table, and D and trimming were inferred from the DNA itself. Of about 110,000 clones listed, around 83% are singletons. This clonotype originated in a man aged 35 to 55 with acute or convalescent COVID-19. The material sequenced was peripheral blood.

The CDR3 is CASSPYGSGNTIYF. The CDR3 DNA sequence: TGTGCCAGCAGTCCCTACGGCTCTGGAAACACCATATATTTT. The chain couples TRBV27 to TRBJ1-3, with unresolved D. This CDR3 region has 14 residues. V was trimmed by 5 bases and J by 0 bases, leaving 8 bases between them. Germline CDR1 and CDR2: MNHEY and SMNVEV (reference sequence).